The T cell receptor (beta chain) described here comes from a study of cytomegalovirus exposure and HLA in healthy donors. Primers: 60 Vbeta forward and 13 Jbeta reverse. TCRdb keeps only in-frame clones here, not all; method: immunoSEQ multiplex PCR. This table holds approximately 95,000 clones, about 81% found once. Regarding this clone: Its antigen is currently unknown.

These donors counted as nominally healthy when sampled, but unrecorded immune exposures were likely. Germline CDR1 MNHEY, CDR2 SMNVEV (reference sequence). The V gene end was trimmed by 0 bases and the J gene end by 0 bases; junction bases not matched to a gene: 2. The CDR3 is made up of 16 amino acids. Overall study results and limits: The study had only CMV serostatus as immune exposure information.

The chain recombines TRBV27 with TRBJ2-1, with 7 nucleotides matching TRBD1. This sequence was found in a woman in her 40s in good health and CMV-seropositive. The sample taken for sequencing was PBMCs. The CDR3 DNA reads TGTGCCAGCAGTTTATCGGGACAGAGCTCCTACAATGAGCAGTTCTTC. This gives the protein CASSLSGQSSYNEQFF.